This T cell receptor (beta chain) stems from a study of cytomegalovirus exposure and HLA in healthy donors. PCR was performed using 60 Vbeta and 13 Jbeta primers. Profiled with immunoSEQ multiplex PCR; TCRdb holds only in-frame clones, not every one. The table lists approximately 110,000 clones, approximately 12% of them singletons. This CDR3 has 14 amino acids. Germline CDR1 and CDR2: SGHVS and FNYEAQ. J lost 5 bases, V lost 5 bases, and 4 bases had no gene match. This clone was observed a handful of times. This chain joins TRBV7-6 and TRBJ2-3, with TRBD2 matching 10 bases. The sample was PBMCs. This TCR came from a man aged 35 to 55 in good health and CMV-seropositive. CDR3 nucleotide sequence: TGTGCCAGCAGCACGTCTAGCGGGAGAGATACGCAGTATTTT. It translates to CASSTSSGRDTQYF.